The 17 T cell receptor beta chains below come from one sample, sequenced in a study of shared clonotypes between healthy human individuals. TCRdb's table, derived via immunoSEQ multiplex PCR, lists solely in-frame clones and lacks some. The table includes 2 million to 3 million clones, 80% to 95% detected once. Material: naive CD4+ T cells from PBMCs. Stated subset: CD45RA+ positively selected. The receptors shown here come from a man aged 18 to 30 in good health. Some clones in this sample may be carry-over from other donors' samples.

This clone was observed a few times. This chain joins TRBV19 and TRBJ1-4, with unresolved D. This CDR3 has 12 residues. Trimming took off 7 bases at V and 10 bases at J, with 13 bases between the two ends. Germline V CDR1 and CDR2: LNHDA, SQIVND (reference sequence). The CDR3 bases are TGTGCCAGTATGGAGACACAATCAAAACTGTTTTTT. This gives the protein CASMETQSKLFF.

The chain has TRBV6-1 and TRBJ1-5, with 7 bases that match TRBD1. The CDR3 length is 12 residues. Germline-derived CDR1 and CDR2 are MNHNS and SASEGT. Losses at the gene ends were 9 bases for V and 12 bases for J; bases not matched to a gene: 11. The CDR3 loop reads CASGPTGLLQHF. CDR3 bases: TGTGCCAGTGGACCGACAGGGTTACTCCAGCATTTT.

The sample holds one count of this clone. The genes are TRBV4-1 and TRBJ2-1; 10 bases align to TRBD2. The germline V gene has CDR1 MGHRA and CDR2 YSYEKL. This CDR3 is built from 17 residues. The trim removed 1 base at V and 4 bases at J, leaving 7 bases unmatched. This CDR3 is CASSQGGTSVRYNEQFF. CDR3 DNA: TGCGCCAGCAGCCAAGGGGGGACTAGCGTTCGTTACAATGAGCAGTTCTTC.

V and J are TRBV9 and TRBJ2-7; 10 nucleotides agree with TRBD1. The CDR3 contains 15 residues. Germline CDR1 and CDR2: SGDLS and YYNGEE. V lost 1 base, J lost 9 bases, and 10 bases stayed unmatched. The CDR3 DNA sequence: TGTGCCAGCAGCGTATTAGGGACAGGGGTCGAGGTGCAGTACTTC. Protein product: CASSVLGTGVEVQYF.

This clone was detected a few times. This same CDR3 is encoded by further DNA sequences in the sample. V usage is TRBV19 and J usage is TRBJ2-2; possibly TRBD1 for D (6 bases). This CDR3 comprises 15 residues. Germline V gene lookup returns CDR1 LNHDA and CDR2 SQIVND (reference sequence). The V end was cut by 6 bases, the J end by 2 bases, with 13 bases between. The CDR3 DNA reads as TGTGCCAGTAGGACAGGCACCCTAAACACCGGGGAGCTGTTTTTT. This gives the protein CASRTGTLNTGELFF. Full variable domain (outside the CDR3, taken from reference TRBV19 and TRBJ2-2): DGGITQSPKYLFRKEGQNVTLSCEQNLNHDAMYWYRQDPGQGLRLIYYSQIVNDFQKGDIAEGYSVSREKKESFPLTVTSAQKNPTAFYLCASRTGTLNTGELFFGEGSRLTVL.

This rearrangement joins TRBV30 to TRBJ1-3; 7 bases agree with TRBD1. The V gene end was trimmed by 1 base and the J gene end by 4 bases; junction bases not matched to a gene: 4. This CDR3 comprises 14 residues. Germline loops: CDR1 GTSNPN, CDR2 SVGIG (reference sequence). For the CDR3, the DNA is TGTGCCTGGAGTGCCGACAGGGAGGGAAACACCATATATTTT. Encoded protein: CAWSADREGNTIYF.

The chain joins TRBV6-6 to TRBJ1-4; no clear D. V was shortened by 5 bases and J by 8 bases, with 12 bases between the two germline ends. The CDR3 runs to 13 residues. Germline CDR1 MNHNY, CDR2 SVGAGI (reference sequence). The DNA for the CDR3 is TGTGCCAGCAGTCCTTGGATGGAGGAAAAACTGTTTTTT. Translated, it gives CASSPWMEEKLFF.

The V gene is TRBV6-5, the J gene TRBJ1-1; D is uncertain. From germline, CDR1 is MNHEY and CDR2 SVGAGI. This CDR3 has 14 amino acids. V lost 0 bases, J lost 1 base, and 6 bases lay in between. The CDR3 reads CASSYSARNTEAFF. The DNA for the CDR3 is TGTGCCAGCAGTTACTCAGCCAGGAACACTGAAGCTTTCTTT.

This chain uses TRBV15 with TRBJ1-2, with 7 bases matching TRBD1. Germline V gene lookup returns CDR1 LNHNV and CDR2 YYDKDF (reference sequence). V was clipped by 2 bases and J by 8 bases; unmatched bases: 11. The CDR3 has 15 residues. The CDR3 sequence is CATSRFDREGGGYTF. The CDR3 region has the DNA TGTGCCACCAGCAGATTCGACAGGGAAGGCGGGGGCTACACCTTC.

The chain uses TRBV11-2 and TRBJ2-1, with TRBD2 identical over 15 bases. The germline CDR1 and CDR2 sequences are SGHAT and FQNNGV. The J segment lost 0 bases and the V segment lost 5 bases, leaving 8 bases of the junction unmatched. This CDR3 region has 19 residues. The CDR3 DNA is TGTGCCAGCAGCCTCGGGACTAGCGGGAGGCCGATCTCCTACAATGAGCAGTTCTTC. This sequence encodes CASSLGTSGRPISYNEQFF.

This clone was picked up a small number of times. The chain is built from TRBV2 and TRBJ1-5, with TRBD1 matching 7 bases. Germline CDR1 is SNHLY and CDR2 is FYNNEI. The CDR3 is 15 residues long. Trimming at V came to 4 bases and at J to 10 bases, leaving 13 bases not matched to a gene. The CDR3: CASSATGVGRGPQHF. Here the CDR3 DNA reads TGTGCCAGCAGTGCTACAGGGGTAGGGAGGGGACCCCAGCATTTT.

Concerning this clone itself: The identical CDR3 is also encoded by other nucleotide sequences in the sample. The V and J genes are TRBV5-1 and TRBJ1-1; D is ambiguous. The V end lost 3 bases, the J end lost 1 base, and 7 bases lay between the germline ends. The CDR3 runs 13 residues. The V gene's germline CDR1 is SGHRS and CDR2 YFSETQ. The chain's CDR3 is CASSSGENTEAFF. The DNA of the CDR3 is TGCGCCAGCAGCTCCGGGGAGAACACTGAAGCTTTCTTT.

The CDR3 DNA sequence: TGTGCCAGCAAGGGGGCAGGAGGGGTAAATCAGCCCCAGCATTTT. This gives the protein CASKGAGGVNQPQHF. The rearrangement uses TRBV19 and TRBJ1-5; 7 positions agree with TRBD1. This CDR3 has 15 residues. V lost 9 bases to trimming and J lost 4 bases; unmatched junction nucleotides: 12. The V gene's germline CDR1 is LNHDA and CDR2 SQIVND (reference sequence).

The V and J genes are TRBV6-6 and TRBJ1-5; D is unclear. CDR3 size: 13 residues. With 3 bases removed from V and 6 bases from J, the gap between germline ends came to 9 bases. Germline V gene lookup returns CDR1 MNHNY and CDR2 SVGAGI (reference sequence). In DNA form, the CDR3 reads TGTGCCAGCAGTTATATCCCCCCTCAGCCCCAGCATTTT. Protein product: CASSYIPPQPQHF.

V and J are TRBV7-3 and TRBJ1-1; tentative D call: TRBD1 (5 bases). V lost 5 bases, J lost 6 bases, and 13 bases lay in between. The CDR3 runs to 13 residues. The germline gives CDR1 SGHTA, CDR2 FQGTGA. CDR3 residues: CASSLDSYAEAFF. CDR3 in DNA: TGTGCCAGCAGCCTCGACAGTTACGCTGAAGCTTTCTTT. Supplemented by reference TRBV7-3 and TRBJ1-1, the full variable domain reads GAGVSQTPSNKVTEKGKYVELRCDPISGHTALYWYRQSLGQGPEFLIYFQGTGAADDSGLPNDRFFAVRPEGSVSTLKIQRTERGDSAVYLCASSLDSYAEAFFGQGTRLTVV.

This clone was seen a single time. The CDR3 bases are TGTGCCAGCAGCTTAGTTTCTTGGGTAACAGGAGAAGGAGGCTACACCTTC. Translating gives CASSLVSWVTGEGGYTF. The chain couples TRBV7-6 to TRBJ1-2; weak D call: TRBD1 (5 bases). In germline, CDR1 is SGHVS, CDR2 FNYEAQ. With 1 base removed from V and 8 bases from J, the gap between germline ends came to 23 bases. The CDR3 length is 17 residues.

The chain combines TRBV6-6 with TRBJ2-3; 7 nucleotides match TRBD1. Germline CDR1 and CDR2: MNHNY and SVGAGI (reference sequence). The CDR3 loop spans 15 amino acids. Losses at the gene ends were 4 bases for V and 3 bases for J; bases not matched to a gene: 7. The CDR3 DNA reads TGTGCCAGCAGTTTCCGACAGGGAACGACAGATACGCAGTATTTT. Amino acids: CASSFRQGTTDTQYF.